This TCR beta chain was recovered during a study of shared clonotypes between healthy human individuals. Study outcomes and limitations: When naive CD4 clonotypes were compared across a few donors, about 4.9% were shared. Non-shared clonotypes were found to have lower generation probabilities than the clonotypes that were shared by all four of the sorted-subset donors.

Every subset had its genomic DNA shared out evenly among several immunoSEQ plates. Assay: immunoSEQ multiplex PCR; the TCRdb copy retains only in-frame clones and omits some. Of some 660,000 clones in the sample, less than 80% are singletons; the top ten hold around 1.8%. On this clone: Its specificity is not known.

CDR3 size: 18 residues. CDR1 is SSHAT, CDR2 FNYEAQ, per germline (reference sequence). Trimming stripped 5 bases from V and 5 bases from J, with 24 bases between. This receptor was identified in a woman aged 25 to 39 in good health. The rearrangement joins TRBV7-7 to TRBJ2-2, with a possible D match to TRBD2 (6 bases). The specimen sequenced was memory CD4+ T cells sorted from blood. Indicated subset: CD45RA-negative fraction. The CDR3 loop reads CASSPTVFGTGGTGELFF. The CDR3 nucleotides read TGTGCCAGCAGCCCGACGGTTTTCGGGACTGGAGGTACCGGGGAGCTGTTTTTT.